This TCR beta chain was profiled in a study of cytomegalovirus exposure and HLA in healthy donors. Whole-study findings and limits: As a later analysis revealed, most CMV-associated TCR beta chains appeared HLA-restricted. Exclusion applied to some V segments, including TRBV6-2 and TRBV6-3, as they were indistinguishable. Most TCR beta V segments were productive about 90% or about 30% of the time in an earlier analysis.

PCR primers comprised 60 Vbeta and 13 Jbeta primers. Produced via immunoSEQ multiplex PCR; TCRdb's table is partial and in-frame only. This sample has roughly 120,000 clones, with 75% to 85% found just once. Concerning this clone itself: Its antigen remains unknown.

When sampled, the donors appeared nominally healthy, though they likely had unrecorded immune exposures. CDR3 length: 15 amino acids. Looked up from germline, CDR1 is SGHRS and CDR2 is YFSETQ. V lost 5 bases to trimming and J lost 0 bases; unmatched junction nucleotides: 1. The chain is built from TRBV5-1 and TRBJ2-1; TRBD2 matches 11 bases. This TCR derives from a male donor in good health and CMV-seronegative. Source material: PBMCs. The CDR3 DNA reads TGCGCCAGCAGACTAGCGGGAGTCTCCTACAATGAGCAGTTCTTC. This translates into CASRLAGVSYNEQFF.